This T cell receptor (beta chain) appears in the sequencing data of a study of CD8 T cells in ankylosing spondylitis. V shed 6 bases and J shed 3 bases, with 18 bases lying between them. This CDR3 is 14 amino acids long. Germline V lookup: CDR1 DFQATT, CDR2 SNEGSKA (reference sequence). With regard to this clonotype: The target antigen is unknown.

Overall study results and limits: Peripheral blood samples showed relatively rare disease-linked clones, and these clones were CD8+. Typical of ankylosing spondylitis blood, it appeared, was a TCR beta motif of several highly homologous variants. Prior literature has documented some motif variants in synovial fluid and blood from reactive arthritis.

Quantitative 5'-RACE with molecular barcodes was used to make the TCR beta libraries. TCRdb itself ran the 5' RACE reads through MiXCR, one entry per CDR3 protein. The sample includes roughly 700,000 distinct CDR3 sequences, 19% seen only once; the top ten take 15% to 20%. This TCR was recovered from a male donor with ankylosing spondylitis. The sequencing input was blood, either unsorted or a sorted T cell fraction (not recorded which). This sequence joins TRBV20-1 and TRBJ2-7; weak D call: TRBD2 (6 bases). The CDR3 spells CSASASSVVYEQYF. For the CDR3, the DNA is TGCAGTGCCTCGGCATCTAGCGTTGTCTACGAGCAGTACTTC.